This T cell receptor (beta chain) came from a study of cytomegalovirus exposure and HLA in healthy donors. V gave up 6 bases and J gave up 6 bases, with 14 bases separating them. CDR3 length: 14 residues. CDR1 is KGHSH, CDR2 LQKENI, per germline. A multiplex PCR was run with 60 Vbeta primers and 13 Jbeta primers. Clones were read by immunoSEQ multiplex PCR, and TCRdb kept only the in-frame ones, dropping some. The table shows about 160,000 clones, with 75% to 85% occurring only once. Material for sequencing was PBMCs. This chain uses TRBV18 with TRBJ2-2; no definite D call. The receptor was derived from a woman aged 45-59 years in good health and CMV-seronegative. In nucleotides, the CDR3 is TGTGCCAGCTCCACCGCGAAAATGTCCGGGGAGCTGTTTTTT. It yields the protein CASSTAKMSGELFF.